This TCR beta chain was observed in a study of blood T cell repertoires in COVID-19. The Seattle patients, enrolled during active infection, were followed longitudinally. Under the authors' procedure: Amplification of reference gene primers was used by the study to estimate nucleated cell counts. Assay: immunoSEQ multiplex PCR; the TCRdb copy retains only in-frame clones and omits some. The D gene and trimming were derived from the DNA, and the V and J assignments and clone size from that table. Of 100,000 to 150,000 clones in the sample, around 80% are singletons; the top ten hold roughly a sixth. Germline V gives CDR1 SEHNR, CDR2 FQNEAQ (reference sequence). The CDR3 spans 16 residues. The trim removed 4 bases at V and 8 bases at J, leaving 14 bases unmatched.

Sequenced material: peripheral blood. The V gene is TRBV7-9, the J gene TRBJ2-1; TRBD1 matches 7 bases. This TCR came from a man aged 30-40 years with COVID-19, enrolled during active disease. CDR3 sequence reads: CASSYLLDRWEYEQFF. The CDR3 bases are TGTGCCAGCAGCTACCTATTGGACAGGTGGGAGTATGAGCAGTTCTTC.